This TCR beta chain was found in a study of T cells in Graves' hyperthyroidism and ophthalmopathy. This clonotype appeared a few times. The investigators amplified TCR beta CDR3 regions from RNA transcripts. The primer set for the first-round RT-PCR of the TCR CDR3 was HTBI. From the multiplex PCR reads, TCRdb called clonotypes with MiXCR, one entry per CDR3 protein. Found here are over 150,000 distinct CDR3 sequences, approximately 16% of them singletons; the top ten hold about 50%. The CDR3 contains 15 residues. CDR1 is SGHTS and CDR2 is YDEGEE in the germline V gene. The V and J ends lost 5 bases and 0 bases respectively, with 12 bases between them.

Specimen: blood. The clonotype comes from a woman aged 45 to 65 with Graves' hyperthyroidism. This chain joins TRBV5-8 and TRBJ1-5; the D gene is possibly TRBD1 (5 bases). DNA for the CDR3: TGTGCCAGCAGTTTTGACAGCGGTAGCAATCAGCCCCAGCATTTT. Translated: CASSFDSGSNQPQHF. The whole variable domain, filled in from reference TRBV5-8 and TRBJ1-5, reads EAGVTQSPTHLIKTRGQQATLRCSPISGHTSVYWYQQALGLGLQFLLWYDEGEERNRGNFPPRFSGRQFPNYSSELNVNALELEDSALYLCASSFDSGSNQPQHFGDGTRLSIL.